In its sample, the clone carrying this TCR beta chain was seen a few times. Its antigen is unidentified. This sample was included in a study of beta chain features in type 1 diabetes. Study information: Cell yields, gender and age were comparable in patients and healthy donors.

Study observations and caveats: In the patient group, naive, central memory and Treg TCRB repertoires seemed more alike than in the healthy donor group. A PCR bias possibly favoring shorter templates would apply equally to patients and controls.

What was sequenced were expressed TCRB transcripts, since all of the isolated RNA had been reverse transcribed. Profiling relied on immunoSEQ multiplex PCR, and the TCRdb table lists in-frame clones only, not all of them. The sample lists 450,000 to 600,000 clones, roughly 30% occurring once. V dropped 3 bases and J dropped 2; count of bases not matched to a gene: 6. Germline loops: CDR1 GTSNPN, CDR2 SVGIG (reference sequence). CDR3 length equals 16 residues. A heparinised blood draw that averaged about 110 mL was obtained once from each donor. Specimen: naive CD4+ T cells from blood. This receptor was obtained from a man between 18 and 29 years old in good health. The chain uses TRBV30 and TRBJ2-5; 13 nucleotides match TRBD2. CDR3 sequence: CAWSPGLAGVQETQYF. The DNA for the CDR3 is TGTGCCTGGAGCCCAGGACTAGCGGGAGTGCAAGAGACCCAGTACTTC.